Presented here are 27 T cell receptor beta chains from one specimen sequenced in a study of beta chain features in type 1 diabetes. All of the isolated RNA was reverse transcribed, so expressed TCRB transcripts were sequenced. The repertoire was sequenced with immunoSEQ multiplex PCR; TCRdb's copy has only in-frame clones and lacks some. This sample carries about 400,000 clones, over 10% of them seen once, and the ten largest clones take more than 0.015%. The sample comprised naive CD4+ T cells from blood. These receptors all stem from a man between 18 and 29 years old in good health.

This clone was detected a few times. The rearrangement links TRBV7-2 to TRBJ1-1; D unresolved. The ends were cut back, 1 base at V and 3 bases at J, with 9 bases in the middle. Germline V CDR1 and CDR2: SGHTA, FQGNSA. The CDR3 length is 14 residues. The CDR3 loop is CASSLVARDTEAFF. In DNA, the CDR3 is TGTGCCAGCAGCTTAGTGGCACGGGACACTGAAGCTTTCTTT.

This chain links TRBV7-3 with TRBJ2-1; D is perhaps TRBD2 (6 bases). V lost 6 bases to trimming and J lost 2 bases, with 14 bases between them. The CDR3 is made up of 15 amino acids. Germline-derived CDR1 and CDR2 are SGHTA and FQGTGA. For the CDR3, the DNA is TGTGCCAGCAGGGCTAGCGATATGCCCTACAATGAGCAGTTCTTC. The encoded protein is CASRASDMPYNEQFF. Using reference TRBV7-3 and TRBJ2-1 for the parts outside the CDR3, the full variable domain is GAGVSQTPSNKVTEKGKYVELRCDPISGHTALYWYRQSLGQGPEFLIYFQGTGAADDSGLPNDRFFAVRPEGSVSTLKIQRTERGDSAVYLCASRASDMPYNEQFFGPGTRLTVL.

Concerning this clone: The same CDR3 is also encoded by other DNA sequences in this sample. V gene TRBV30 combines with J gene TRBJ2-7; D not resolved. Germline V lookup: CDR1 GTSNPN, CDR2 SVGIG (reference sequence). Trimming left V 0 bases short and J 4 bases short, with 4 bases between. This CDR3 spans 11 amino acids. The CDR3 region has the DNA TGTGCCTGGAGTGTCGGGTACGAGCAGTACTTC. It yields the protein CAWSVGYEQYF.

The chain couples TRBV30 to TRBJ1-3; 7 nucleotides line up with TRBD1. Germline-derived CDR1 and CDR2 are GTSNPN and SVGIG (reference sequence). The CDR3 loop spans 14 amino acids. The junction had 4 bases not matched to a gene; V was cut back by 5 bases and J by 0 bases. The DNA for the CDR3 is TGTGCCTGGGACAACAGGGGCTCTGGAAACACCATATATTTT. Amino acids: CAWDNRGSGNTIYF.

The V call is TRBV7-9, the J call TRBJ2-5, with TRBD2 matching over 11 bases. The CDR3 runs 16 residues. Germline-derived CDR1 and CDR2 are SEHNR and FQNEAQ (reference sequence). Trimming took 4 bases from V and 2 from J; bases not matched to a gene: 6. The CDR3 loop is CASSSNLAGGQETQYF. CDR3 nucleotide sequence: TGTGCCAGCAGCTCCAATCTAGCGGGGGGACAAGAGACCCAGTACTTC. Looking up the rest from reference TRBV7-9 and TRBJ2-5 gives the full variable domain: DTGVSQNPRHKITKRGQNVTFRCDPISEHNRLYWYRQTLGQGPEFLTYFQNEAQLEKSRLLSDRFSAERPKGSFSTLEIQRTEQGDSAMYLCASSSNLAGGQETQYFGPGTRLLVL.

The chain uses TRBV9 and TRBJ2-1; TRBD2 matches 10 bases. Germline loops: CDR1 SGDLS, CDR2 YYNGEE. The V segment lost 1 base and the J segment 1 base; nucleotides outside the gene matches: 2. This CDR3 is built from 16 residues. CDR3 in amino acids: CASSVLAGASYNEQFF. The CDR3, as DNA: TGTGCCAGCAGCGTACTAGCGGGAGCTTCCTACAATGAGCAGTTCTTC.

This clone turned up a few times. The CDR3 DNA reads as TGTGCCAGCAGCTTAGGTCTGCGGCGCGTACGGTACGAGCAGTACTTC. Protein sequence: CASSLGLRRVRYEQYF. The chain uses TRBV7-2 and TRBJ2-7; D gene unclear. Germline loops: CDR1 SGHTA, CDR2 FQGNSA. V was cut by 1 base and J by 4 bases, with 17 bases left in between. CDR3 length equals 16 residues.

This clone appeared a few times. The chain employs TRBV30 and TRBJ2-7; 14 nucleotides match TRBD2. CDR1 is GTSNPN and CDR2 is SVGIG in the germline V gene (reference sequence). With V trimmed by 8 bases and J by 6 bases, 9 bases remained unmatched. This CDR3 comprises 14 residues. CDR3 nucleotide sequence: TGTGCCCTGGACCTCGGACTAGCGGGGGGCGAGCAGTACTTC. Protein sequence: CALDLGLAGGEQYF.

V gene TRBV12-5 combines with J gene TRBJ1-2; D is uncertain. V dropped 6 bases and J dropped 4 bases, with 18 bases sitting between them. This CDR3 region has 15 residues. Germline V gene lookup returns CDR1 LGHNT and CDR2 FRNRAP. The CDR3 DNA reads as TGTGCTAGTGGCCTTACTGGGGAGGGCAGCTATGGCTACACCTTC. Its translation: CASGLTGEGSYGYTF.

The V gene is TRBV28, the J gene TRBJ2-7, with D unclear. The CDR3 totals 15 residues. The germline gives CDR1 MDHEN, CDR2 SYDVKM. V was clipped by 7 bases and J by 1 base, with 17 bases between them. The CDR3 here is CASTPFGLYSYEQYF. CDR3 coding DNA: TGTGCCAGCACCCCATTTGGCCTTTATTCCTACGAGCAGTACTTC.

The chain combines TRBV11-1 with TRBJ2-7; 10 bases are a match to TRBD1. The CDR3 length is 14 residues. The ends lost 5 bases at V and 3 bases at J; junction bases unmatched: 4. Germline V gene lookup returns CDR1 SGHAT and CDR2 FQDESV (reference sequence). The CDR3 sequence is CASSTRTGGYEQYF. CDR3 DNA: TGTGCCAGCAGCACGCGGACAGGGGGCTACGAGCAGTACTTC. The full variable domain, rest sourced from reference TRBV11-1 and TRBJ2-7, is EAEVAQSPRYKITEKSQAVAFWCDPISGHATLYWYRQILGQGPELLVQFQDESVVDDSQLPKDRFSAERLKGVDSTLKIQPAELGDSAMYLCASSTRTGGYEQYFGPGTRLTVT.

The chain employs TRBV19 and TRBJ2-7; the D gene is possibly TRBD1 (5 bases). Germline assignment: CDR1 LNHDA and CDR2 SQIVND (reference sequence). The CDR3 sequence is 14 residues long. V was cut by 3 bases and J by 2 bases, with 11 bases left in between. The CDR3 DNA follows: TGTGCCAGTAGTATCTCTCCACAGGCCTACGAGCAGTACTTC. Translation gives CASSISPQAYEQYF. Looking up the rest from reference TRBV19 and TRBJ2-7 gives the full variable domain: DGGITQSPKYLFRKEGQNVTLSCEQNLNHDAMYWYRQDPGQGLRLIYYSQIVNDFQKGDIAEGYSVSREKKESFPLTVTSAQKNPTAFYLCASSISPQAYEQYFGPGTRLTVT.

J is TRBJ1-1 and V is TRBV18, with TRBD1 as a possible D gene (5 bases). Between the trimmed V and J ends, which lost 5 bases and 8 bases, there was a span of 9 bases. The CDR3 loop spans 11 amino acids. Germline V gives CDR1 KGHSH, CDR2 LQKENI. CDR3 nucleotide sequence: TGTGCCAGCTCATCAACAGGAGAAGCTTTCTTT. It is translated as CASSSTGEAFF. Complete variable domain (other parts from reference TRBV18 and TRBJ1-1): NAGVMQNPRHLVRRRGQEARLRCSPMKGHSHVYWYRQLPEEGLKFMVYLQKENIIDESGMPKERFSAEFPKEGPSILRIQQVVRGDSAAYFCASSSTGEAFFGQGTRLTVV.

This clone was seen a handful of times. V and J are TRBV7-9 and TRBJ1-2; 7 bases fit TRBD1. The ends lost 5 bases at V and 0 bases at J; junction bases unmatched: 3. CDR1 is SEHNR, CDR2 FQNEAQ, per germline (reference sequence). The CDR3 is 14 residues long. The chain's CDR3 is CASSTRGTNYGYTF. The CDR3, as DNA: TGTGCCAGCAGCACCAGGGGGACTAACTATGGCTACACCTTC.

The chain carries TRBV7-2 and TRBJ2-7, with TRBD1 as a possible D gene (5 bases). Looked up from germline, CDR1 is SGHTA and CDR2 is FQGNSA. The CDR3 has 15 residues. Trimming took off 0 bases at V and 5 bases at J, with 14 bases between the two ends. CDR3 sequence reads: CASSLALRGVDEQYF. CDR3 nucleotide sequence: TGTGCCAGCAGCTTAGCCCTAAGGGGTGTGGACGAGCAGTACTTC. The full variable domain, rest sourced from reference TRBV7-2 and TRBJ2-7, is GAGVSQSPSNKVTEKGKDVELRCDPISGHTALYWYRQSLGQGLEFLIYFQGNSAPDKSGLPSDRFSAERTGGSVSTLTIQRTQQEDSAVYLCASSLALRGVDEQYFGPGTRLTVT.

This chain joins TRBV9 and TRBJ1-4; 9 positions agree with TRBD1. This CDR3 region has 15 residues. Looked up from germline, CDR1 is SGDLS and CDR2 is YYNGEE. Trimming took 4 bases from V and 7 from J; bases not matched to a gene: 8. CDR3 DNA: TGTGCCAGCAGCACCCGGACAGGGGCCCGTGAAAAACTGTTTTTT. Amino acid sequence: CASSTRTGAREKLFF.

This clone was counted only a few times. The V gene is TRBV4-1, the J gene TRBJ2-5; TRBD2 agrees at 11 bases. There are 16 residues in the CDR3. In germline, CDR1 is MGHRA, CDR2 YSYEKL. The V and J ends lost 1 base and 2 bases, in that order; junction bases with no gene match: 3. In DNA, the CDR3 is TGCGCCAGCAGCCAAGCCGGGACTAGCGGACAAGAGACCCAGTACTTC. This encodes CASSQAGTSGQETQYF.

This clone showed up just a few times. This chain connects TRBV7-3 to TRBJ2-3, with 8 bases lining up with TRBD2. J gave up 6 bases and V 4 bases, and 6 bases lay outside the gene matches. CDR3 size: 14 residues. Looked up from germline, CDR1 is SGHTA and CDR2 is FQGTGA. CDR3 bases: TGTGCCAGCAGCTCCATAGCGGGGTTGGATACGCAGTATTTT. It translates to CASSSIAGLDTQYF.

This clone came up a few times. Other DNA sequences in this sample translate to the same CDR3. This chain uses TRBV7-9 with TRBJ1-5; perhaps TRBD1 as D (5 bases). The V and J ends lost 3 bases and 5 bases respectively, with 8 bases between them. The length of the CDR3 is 13 residues. Per the germline V gene, CDR1 is SEHNR and CDR2 is FQNEAQ (reference sequence). The CDR3 DNA sequence: TGTGCCAGCAGCTTTGAAGGGGATCAGCCCCAGCATTTT. Its protein product is CASSFEGDQPQHF.

This clone turned up a few times. The chain carries TRBV28 and TRBJ1-1; D might be TRBD1 (6 bases). The CDR3 length is 16 residues. The germline gives CDR1 MDHEN, CDR2 SYDVKM. V was cut by 6 bases and J by 6 bases, with 23 bases left in between. The CDR3 reads CASRGTWGGQGPEAFF. CDR3 sequence (DNA): TGTGCCAGCAGGGGTACATGGGGGGGGCAGGGACCTGAAGCTTTCTTT. Variable domain in full (rest from reference TRBV28 and TRBJ1-1): DVKVTQSSRYLVKRTGEKVFLECVQDMDHENMFWYRQDPGLGLRLIYFSYDVKMKEKGDIPEGYSVSREKKERFSLILESASTNQTSMYLCASRGTWGGQGPEAFFGQGTRLTVV.

The rearrangement links TRBV4-1 to TRBJ1-1; TRBD1 aligns across 8 bases. Germline values: CDR1 MGHRA, CDR2 YSYEKL. The CDR3 has 16 residues. The V gene end was trimmed by 2 bases and the J gene end by 5 bases; junction bases not matched to a gene: 10. The CDR3 sequence is CASSQPVRGPGTEAFF. CDR3 coding DNA: TGCGCCAGCAGCCAACCAGTCAGGGGGCCGGGGACTGAAGCTTTCTTT.

In its sample, this clone was seen a few times. The chain links TRBV29-1 to TRBJ2-7, with 7 positions matching TRBD1. The trim removed 6 bases at V and 3 bases at J, leaving 14 bases unmatched. Germline V gene sequence: CDR1 SQVTM, CDR2 ANQGSEA. CDR3 length: 15 residues. The CDR3 sequence: CSVVPRGSIFYEQYF. The CDR3 nucleotides are TGCAGCGTAGTGCCCAGGGGGTCAATCTTCTACGAGCAGTACTTC.

This sequence joins TRBV4-2 and TRBJ1-6; D remains ambiguous. V was clipped by 2 bases and J by 8 bases, with 13 bases between them. Looked up from germline, CDR1 is LGHNA and CDR2 is YNFKEQ. The CDR3 loop spans 15 amino acids. For the CDR3, the DNA is TGTGCCAGCAGCCAAACGGGGTATGAAGATTCACCCCTCCACTTT. Amino acid sequence: CASSQTGYEDSPLHF.

The chain employs TRBV5-8 and TRBJ2-1, with 15 bases lining up with TRBD2. Trimming at V came to 3 bases and at J to 10 bases, leaving 11 bases not matched to a gene. The CDR3 has 17 amino acids. The germline V gene encodes CDR1 SGHTS and CDR2 YDEGEE. DNA for the CDR3: TGTGCCAGCAGCTCCACCCGGACTAGCGGGGGGGCCCGGGAGCAGTTCTTC. Translation gives CASSSTRTSGGAREQFF.

V and J are TRBV18 and TRBJ2-5; D is possibly TRBD2 (5 bases). V shed 3 bases and J shed 5 bases, with 13 bases lying between them. The CDR3 has 14 residues. CDR1 is KGHSH, CDR2 LQKENI, per germline. This chain's CDR3 is CASSPELGSETQYF. The CDR3 DNA is TGTGCCAGCTCACCCGAACTAGGCTCGGAGACCCAGTACTTC.

This clone has more than one count but fewer than ten. The CDR3 sequence is CASSLEVRENTEAFF. The CDR3 bases are TGTGCCAGCAGCTTAGAGGTCAGGGAGAACACTGAAGCTTTCTTT. This rearrangement joins TRBV7-2 to TRBJ1-1; D perhaps matches TRBD1 (5 bases). Germline V gene lookup returns CDR1 SGHTA and CDR2 FQGNSA. V was pared by 1 base and J by 1 base, with 10 bases between. There are 15 residues in the CDR3.

The chain joins TRBV30 to TRBJ2-7; tentatively, D is TRBD1 (5 bases). Germline V CDR1 and CDR2: GTSNPN, SVGIG (reference sequence). V lost 8 bases and J lost 0, with 20 bases in between. This CDR3 has 15 amino acids. CDR3 sequence: CAPPVAGKGSYEQYF. The CDR3 region has the DNA TGTGCCCCCCCCGTGGCAGGGAAGGGCTCCTACGAGCAGTACTTC.